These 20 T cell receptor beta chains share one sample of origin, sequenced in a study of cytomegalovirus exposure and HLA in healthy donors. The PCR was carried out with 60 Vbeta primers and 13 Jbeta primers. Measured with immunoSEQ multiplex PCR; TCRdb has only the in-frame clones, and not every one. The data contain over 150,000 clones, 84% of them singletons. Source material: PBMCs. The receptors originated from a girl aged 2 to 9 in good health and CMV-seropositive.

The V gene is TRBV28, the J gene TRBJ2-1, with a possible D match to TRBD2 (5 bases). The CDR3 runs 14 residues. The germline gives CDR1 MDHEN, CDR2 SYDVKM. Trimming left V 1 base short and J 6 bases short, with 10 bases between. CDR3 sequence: CASSLFRGSNEQFF. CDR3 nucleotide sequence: TGTGCCAGCAGTTTATTCCGTGGGAGCAATGAGCAGTTCTTC.

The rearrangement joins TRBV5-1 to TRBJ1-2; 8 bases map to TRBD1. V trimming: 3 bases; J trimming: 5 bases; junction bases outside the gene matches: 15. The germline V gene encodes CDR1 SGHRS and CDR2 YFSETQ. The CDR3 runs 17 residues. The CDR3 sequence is CASSSTGQGAHDYGYTF. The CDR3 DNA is TGCGCCAGCAGCTCAACCGGCCAGGGGGCCCATGATTATGGCTACACCTTC.

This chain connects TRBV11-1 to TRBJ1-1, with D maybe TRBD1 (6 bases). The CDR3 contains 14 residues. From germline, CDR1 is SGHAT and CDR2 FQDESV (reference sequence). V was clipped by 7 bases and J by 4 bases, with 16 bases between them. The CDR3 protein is CASKPAGVSTEAFF. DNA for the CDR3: TGTGCCAGCAAACCTGCAGGGGTATCCACTGAAGCTTTCTTT.

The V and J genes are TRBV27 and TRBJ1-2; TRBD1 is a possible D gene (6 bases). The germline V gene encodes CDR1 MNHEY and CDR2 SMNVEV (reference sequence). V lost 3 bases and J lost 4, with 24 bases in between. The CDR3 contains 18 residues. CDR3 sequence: CASSFMDEFGQPTYGYTF. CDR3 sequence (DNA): TGTGCCAGCAGTTTTATGGATGAGTTCGGACAGCCTACCTATGGCTACACCTTC.

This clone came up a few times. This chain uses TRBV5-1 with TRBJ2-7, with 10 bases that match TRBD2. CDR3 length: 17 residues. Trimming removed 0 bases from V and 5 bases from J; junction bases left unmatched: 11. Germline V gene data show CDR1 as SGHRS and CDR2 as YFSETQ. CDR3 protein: CASSLVFRLAGDHEQYF. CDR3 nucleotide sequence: TGCGCCAGCAGCTTGGTGTTTAGGCTAGCGGGAGACCACGAGCAGTACTTC.

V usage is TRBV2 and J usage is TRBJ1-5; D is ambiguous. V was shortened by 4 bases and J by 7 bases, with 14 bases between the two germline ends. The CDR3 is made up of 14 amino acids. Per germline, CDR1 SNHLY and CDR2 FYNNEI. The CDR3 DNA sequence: TGTGCCAGCAGTGCGGGGTGGGCTGGGCAGCCCCAGCATTTT. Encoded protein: CASSAGWAGQPQHF.

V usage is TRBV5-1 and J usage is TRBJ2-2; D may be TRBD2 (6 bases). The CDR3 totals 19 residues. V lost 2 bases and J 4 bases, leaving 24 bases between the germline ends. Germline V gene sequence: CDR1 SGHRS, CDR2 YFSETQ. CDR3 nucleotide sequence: TGCGCCAGCAGCTTTTTGCGGGACGGCGGACCTGGAGGCACCGGGGAGCTGTTTTTT. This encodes CASSFLRDGGPGGTGELFF. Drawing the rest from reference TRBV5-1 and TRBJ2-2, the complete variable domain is KAGVTQTPRYLIKTRGQQVTLSCSPISGHRSVSWYQQTPGQGLQFLFEYFSETQRNKGNFPGRFSGRQFSNSRSEMNVSTLELGDSALYLCASSFLRDGGPGGTGELFFGEGSRLTVL.

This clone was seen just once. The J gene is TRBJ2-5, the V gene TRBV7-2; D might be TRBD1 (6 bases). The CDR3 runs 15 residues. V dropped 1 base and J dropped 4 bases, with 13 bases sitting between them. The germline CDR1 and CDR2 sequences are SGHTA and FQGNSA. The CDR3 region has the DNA TGTGCCAGCAGCTTAGTCTCAGGGGCGGGAGAGACCCAGTACTTC. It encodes CASSLVSGAGETQYF.

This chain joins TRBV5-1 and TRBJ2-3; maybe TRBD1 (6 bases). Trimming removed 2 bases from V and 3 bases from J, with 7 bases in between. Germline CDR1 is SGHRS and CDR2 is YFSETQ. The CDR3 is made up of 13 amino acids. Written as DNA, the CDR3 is TGCGCCAGCAGCTTCAGGGGAACAGATACGCAGTATTTT. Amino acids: CASSFRGTDTQYF. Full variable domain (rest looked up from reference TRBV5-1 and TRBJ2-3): KAGVTQTPRYLIKTRGQQVTLSCSPISGHRSVSWYQQTPGQGLQFLFEYFSETQRNKGNFPGRFSGRQFSNSRSEMNVSTLELGDSALYLCASSFRGTDTQYFGPGTRLTVL.

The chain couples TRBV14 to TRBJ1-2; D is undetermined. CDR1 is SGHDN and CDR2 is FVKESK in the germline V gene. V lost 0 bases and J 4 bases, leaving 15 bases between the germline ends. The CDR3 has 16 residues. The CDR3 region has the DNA TGTGCCAGCAGCCAAGAAGGCCCAACAGCCGTCTATGGCTACACCTTC. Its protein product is CASSQEGPTAVYGYTF.

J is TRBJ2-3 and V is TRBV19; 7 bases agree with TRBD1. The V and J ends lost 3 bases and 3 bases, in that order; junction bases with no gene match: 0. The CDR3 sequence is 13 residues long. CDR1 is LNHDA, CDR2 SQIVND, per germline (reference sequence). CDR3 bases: TGTGCCAGTAGTATGGACAGGACAGATACGCAGTATTTT. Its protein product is CASSMDRTDTQYF.

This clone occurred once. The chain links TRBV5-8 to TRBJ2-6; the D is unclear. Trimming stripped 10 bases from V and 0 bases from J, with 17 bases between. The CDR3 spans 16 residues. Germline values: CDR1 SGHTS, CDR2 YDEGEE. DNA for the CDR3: TGTGCCGATCCCGCAGGCCAACGCTCTGGGGCCAACGTCCTGACTTTC. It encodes CADPAGQRSGANVLTF.

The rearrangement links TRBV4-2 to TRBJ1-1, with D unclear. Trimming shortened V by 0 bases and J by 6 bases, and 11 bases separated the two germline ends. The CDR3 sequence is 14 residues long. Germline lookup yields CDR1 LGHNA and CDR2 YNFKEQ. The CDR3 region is CASSQDWVSAEAFF. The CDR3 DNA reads TGTGCCAGCAGCCAAGATTGGGTAAGCGCTGAAGCTTTCTTT.

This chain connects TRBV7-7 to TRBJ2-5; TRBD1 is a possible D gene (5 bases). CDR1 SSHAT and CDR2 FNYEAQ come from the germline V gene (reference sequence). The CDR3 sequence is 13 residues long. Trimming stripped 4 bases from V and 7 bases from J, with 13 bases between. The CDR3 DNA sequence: TGTGCCAGCAGCTCCGACAGCCCAGGGACCCAGTACTTC. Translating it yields CASSSDSPGTQYF.

CDR3 protein: CAGQGNTEAFF. In nucleotides, the CDR3 is TGTGCCGGACAGGGGAACACTGAAGCTTTCTTT. V usage is TRBV30 and J usage is TRBJ1-1; 8 bases are a match to TRBD1. The V gene's germline CDR1 is GTSNPN and CDR2 SVGIG (reference sequence). The CDR3 has 11 residues. V gave up 8 bases and J gave up 1 base; unmatched junction bases: 0.

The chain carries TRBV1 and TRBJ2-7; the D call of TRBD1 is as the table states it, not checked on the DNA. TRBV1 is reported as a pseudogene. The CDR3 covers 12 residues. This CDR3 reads CTSSHPGDRGYF. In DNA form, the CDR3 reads TGCACCAGCAGCCACCCTGGGGACAGGGGATACTTC.

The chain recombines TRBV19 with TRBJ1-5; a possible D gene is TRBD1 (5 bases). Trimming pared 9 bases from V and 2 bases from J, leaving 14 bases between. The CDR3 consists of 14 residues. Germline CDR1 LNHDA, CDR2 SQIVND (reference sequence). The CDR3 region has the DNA TGTGCCAGCCGACCAGGGCACGGCAATCAGCCCCAGCATTTT. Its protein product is CASRPGHGNQPQHF.

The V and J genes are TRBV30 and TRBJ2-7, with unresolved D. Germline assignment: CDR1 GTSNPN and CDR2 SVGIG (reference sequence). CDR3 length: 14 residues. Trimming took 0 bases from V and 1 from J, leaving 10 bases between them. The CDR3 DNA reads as TGTGCCTGGAGTGTACTCAGGTATTCCTACGAGCAGTACTTC. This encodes CAWSVLRYSYEQYF.

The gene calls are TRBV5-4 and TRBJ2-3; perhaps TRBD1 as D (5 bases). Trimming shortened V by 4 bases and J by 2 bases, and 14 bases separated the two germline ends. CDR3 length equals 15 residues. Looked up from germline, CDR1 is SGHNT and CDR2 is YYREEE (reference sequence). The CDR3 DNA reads TGTGCCAGCAGCGACCCGGACAAGTACACAGATACGCAGTATTTT. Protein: CASSDPDKYTDTQYF.

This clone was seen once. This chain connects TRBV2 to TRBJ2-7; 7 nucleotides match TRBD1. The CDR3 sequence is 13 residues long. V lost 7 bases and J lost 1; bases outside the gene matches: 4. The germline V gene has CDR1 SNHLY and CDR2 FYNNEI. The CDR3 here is CASNRDRSYEQYF. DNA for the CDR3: TGTGCCAGCAACCGGGACAGATCCTACGAGCAGTACTTC.